A selection of T cell receptor beta chains follows, all from one sample in a study of blood T cell repertoires in COVID-19. Assay used: immunoSEQ multiplex PCR; TCRdb lists only in-frame clones, some missing. The table lists approximately 390,000 clones, 87% of them singletons. Material for sequencing was PBMCs or T cells enriched from blood (not recorded which). The receptors here all came from a woman aged 45-60 years who had recovered from COVID-19. The CDR3 runs from the conserved cysteine through the conserved F or W. A D gene is named only where the DNA matches it firmly. Clone size appears in some rows only: once, few, many, or a class for an expanded clone.

j_gene	abundance	d_gene	v_gene	CDR3aa	CDR3nt
TRBJ1-4	NA	TRBD1	TRBV9	CASSVHRGTNEKLFF	TGTGCCAGCAGCGTACACAGGGGAACTAATGAAAAACTGTTTTTT
TRBJ2-5	NA	NA	TRBV11-2	CASSLAGVRTQYF	TGTGCCAGCAGCTTAGCGGGGGTCAGGACCCAGTACTTC
TRBJ1-1	NA	NA	TRBV5-1	CASSVRTGTEAFF	TGCGCCAGCTCGGTTAGGACGGGGACTGAAGCTTTCTTT
TRBJ2-7	NA	TRBD1	TRBV6-5	CASSYFTSGGSYEQYF	TGTGCCAGCAGTTACTTTACATCAGGGGGTAGCTACGAGCAGTACTTC
TRBJ2-7	NA	NA	TRBV13	CASSSQDEQYF	TGTGCCAGCAGCTCCCAGGACGAGCAGTACTTC
TRBJ1-5	NA	TRBD1	TRBV5-5	CASSGEEGQESVPQHF	TGTGCCAGCAGCGGGGAAGAAGGACAGGAGAGTGTGCCCCAGCATTTT
TRBJ1-6	NA	NA	TRBV4-2	CASSQERSQISPLHF	TGTGCCAGCAGCCAAGAGAGGAGCCAGATTTCACCCCTCCACTTT
TRBJ1-1	NA	NA	TRBV29-1	CSVEDGGSEAFF	TGCAGCGTTGAAGATGGGGGCTCTGAAGCTTTCTTT
TRBJ2-1	NA	NA	TRBV20-1	CSAETGNEQFF	TGCAGTGCCGAGACGGGTAATGAGCAGTTCTTC
TRBJ1-2	NA	NA	TRBV4-1	CASSPTRTANYGYTF	TGCGCCAGCAGCCCAACCCGGACAGCGAACTATGGCTACACCTTC
TRBJ2-7	once	TRBD1	TRBV28	CASSLSGQAAYEQYF	TGTGCCAGCAGTTTGTCGGGACAGGCTGCCTACGAGCAGTACTTC
TRBJ1-1	NA	TRBD1	TRBV19	CASSLIRGNDYTEAFF	TGTGCCAGTAGTCTGATCAGGGGGAATGATTACACTGAAGCTTTCTTT
TRBJ2-7	NA	NA	TRBV27	CASSLRAANYEQYF	TGTGCCAGCAGTCTGAGGGCAGCCAACTACGAGCAGTACTTC
TRBJ1-2	NA	TRBD1	TRBV30	CAWSVNQGGGYTF	TGTGCCTGGAGTGTAAATCAGGGGGGTGGCTACACCTTC
TRBJ2-7	NA	NA	TRBV28	CASSGTNDYEQYF	TGTGCCAGCAGTGGGACAAACGACTACGAGCAGTACTTC
TRBJ2-5	NA	TRBD1	TRBV9	CASSGTGGETQYF	TGTGCCAGCAGCGGGACAGGTGGAGAGACCCAGTACTTC
TRBJ1-2	once	TRBD1	TRBV28	CASSPRTGVDGYTF	TGTGCCAGCAGTCCACGGACAGGGGTTGATGGCTACACCTTC
TRBJ1-2	NA	NA	TRBV6-1	CASSEATRAGGYGYTF	TGTGCCAGCAGTGAAGCGACAAGGGCGGGTGGCTATGGCTACACCTTC
TRBJ1-3	NA	NA	TRBV5-1	CASSEPIVAGNTIYF	TGCGCCAGCAGCGAGCCTATAGTGGCTGGAAACACCATATATTTT
TRBJ1-1	NA	NA	TRBV5-1	CASSFDRMNTEAFF	TGCGCCAGCAGCTTTGACAGGATGAACACTGAAGCTTTCTTT